This T cell receptor (beta chain) comes out of a study of molecular identifiers for immune sequencing clone quantification. This clonotype showed up just a few times. Its antigen remains unidentified. Findings of the study overall: More than 97% of effector molecules, versus under 1% of naive-cell molecules, belonged to clones above 20 RNA copies. Sizes of clones that are highly expanded could be underestimated (if identical TCR molecules share a barcode).

TCRdb redid the calling of the PCR reads with MiXCR, one entry per CDR3 protein. The sample lists 600,000 to 650,000 distinct CDR3 sequences, 15% to 20% occurring once. Source material for naive CD8 libraries was roughly 18,000 to 1,000,000 sorted cells, with 10%, 30% or 50% RNA. This CDR3 is built from 16 residues. With 2 bases removed from V and 2 bases from J, the gap between germline ends came to 19 bases. The germline V gene encodes CDR1 DFQATT and CDR2 SNEGSKA (reference sequence). The V and J genes are TRBV20-1 and TRBJ2-7; perhaps TRBD2 as D (6 bases). The origin of this receptor is a human donor in good health. Some libraries in this study had Jurkat cell RNA spiked in. Sequencing used naive CD8+ T cells from blood, with Jurkat cell RNA spiked in. Subset reported: FACS-sorted CD8+CD4-CCR7+CD45RA+ naive T cells. The CDR3 DNA sequence: TGCAGTGCTAGACCCCGGGTGGCGGGATTTGCCTACGAGCAGTACTTC. Protein sequence: CSARPRVAGFAYEQYF.